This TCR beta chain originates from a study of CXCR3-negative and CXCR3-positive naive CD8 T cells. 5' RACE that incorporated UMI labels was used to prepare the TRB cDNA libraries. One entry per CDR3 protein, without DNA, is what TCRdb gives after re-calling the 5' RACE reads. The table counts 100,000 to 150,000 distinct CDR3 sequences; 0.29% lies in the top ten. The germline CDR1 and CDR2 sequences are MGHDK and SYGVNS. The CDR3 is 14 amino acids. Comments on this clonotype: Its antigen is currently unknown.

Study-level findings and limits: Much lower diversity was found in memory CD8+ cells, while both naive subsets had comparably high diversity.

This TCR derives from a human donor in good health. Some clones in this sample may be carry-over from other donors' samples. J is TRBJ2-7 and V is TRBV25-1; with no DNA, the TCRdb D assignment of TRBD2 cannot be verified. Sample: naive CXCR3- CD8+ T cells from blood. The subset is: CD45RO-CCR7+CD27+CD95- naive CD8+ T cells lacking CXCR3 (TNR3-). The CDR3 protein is CVSSAPTGHYEQYF.